This record looks at one T cell receptor beta chain sequence and its context. The sample belongs to a study of blood T cell repertoires in COVID-19. Background on the study: Researchers got acute and convalescent COVID-19 samples from the United States, Italy and Spain. T cells, B-cell-depleted T cells, or PBMCs provided the cDNA or gDNA that served as material.

The CDR3 has 18 residues. Germline CDR1 is SEHNR and CDR2 is FQNEAQ (reference sequence). The V end lost 2 bases, the J end lost 4 bases, and 21 bases lay between the germline ends. Original processing methods: For nucleated cells, counts were estimated from reference gene primer amplification. Libraries were prepared by immunoSEQ multiplex PCR; TCRdb keeps only in-frame clonotypes and omits some of them. V, J and clone size derive from that table, while D and trimming were established from the DNA sequence. The table shows roughly 160,000 clones, with approximately 90% occurring only once. This sequence was found in a young man with acute or convalescent COVID-19. V usage is TRBV7-9 and J usage is TRBJ2-1, with D unclear. The sample consisted of peripheral blood. CDR3 loop: CASSLLSGSFEDYNEQFF. Here the CDR3 DNA reads TGTGCCAGCAGCTTACTCTCCGGTTCGTTCGAGGATTACAATGAGCAGTTCTTC.